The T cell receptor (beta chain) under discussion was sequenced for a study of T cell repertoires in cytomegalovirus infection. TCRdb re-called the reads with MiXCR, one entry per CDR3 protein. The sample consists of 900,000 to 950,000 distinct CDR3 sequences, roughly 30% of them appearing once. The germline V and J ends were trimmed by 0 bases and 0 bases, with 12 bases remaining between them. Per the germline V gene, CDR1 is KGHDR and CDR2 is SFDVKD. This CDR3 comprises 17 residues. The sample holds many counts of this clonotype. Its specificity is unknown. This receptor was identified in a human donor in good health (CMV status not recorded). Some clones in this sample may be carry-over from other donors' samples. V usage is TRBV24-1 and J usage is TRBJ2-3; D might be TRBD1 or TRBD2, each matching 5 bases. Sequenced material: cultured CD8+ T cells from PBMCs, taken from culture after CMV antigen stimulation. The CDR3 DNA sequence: TGTGCCACCAGTGATTTGACGGGGCATCCTAGCACAGATACGCAGTATTTT. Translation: CATSDLTGHPSTDTQYF.